The rows below give T cell receptor beta chains drawn from one sample of a study of shared clonotypes between healthy human individuals. The method was immunoSEQ multiplex PCR; TCRdb's version includes in-frame clones alone and lacks a portion of them. Seen here are fewer than 1.8 million clones, about 98.5% observed once, and the top ten hold around 0.38%. Sequences were obtained from naive CD4+ T cells sorted from blood. These receptors originate from a man aged 30-40 years in good health. The CDR3 runs from the conserved cysteine through the conserved F or W. The order of the fields is CDR3 protein, CDR3 DNA, clone size, V gene, J gene, D gene. The D gene is left open where the match is weak. Clone size is not always given. Where it is, it says once, few, many or a class for expanded clones.

CDR3aa: CAGSGTSFDEQYF; CDR3nt: TGTGCCGGGTCCGGGACTAGCTTCGACGAGCAGTACTTC; abundance: .; v_gene: TRBV30; j_gene: TRBJ2-7; d_gene: TRBD2
CDR3aa: CASSLRQGAYNEQFF; CDR3nt: TGTGCCAGCAGCTTAAGACAGGGTGCCTACAATGAGCAGTTCTTC; abundance: .; v_gene: TRBV7-2; j_gene: TRBJ2-1; d_gene: TRBD1
CDR3aa: CASSSGPLPPEAFF; CDR3nt: TGTGCCAGCAGTTCAGGGCCCCTACCCCCTGAAGCTTTCTTT; abundance: .; v_gene: TRBV28; j_gene: TRBJ1-1; d_gene: .
CDR3aa: CASSDGRQTEAFF; CDR3nt: TGTGCCAGCAGTGATGGTAGGCAGACTGAAGCTTTCTTT; abundance: .; v_gene: TRBV6-1; j_gene: TRBJ1-1; d_gene: .
CDR3aa: CASSPGVLTNVLTF; CDR3nt: TGTGCCAGCAGCCCTGGTGTCTTAACCAACGTCCTGACTTTC; abundance: once; v_gene: TRBV7-8; j_gene: TRBJ2-6; d_gene: .
CDR3aa: CASSLEATDTQYF; CDR3nt: TGTGCCAGCAGCTTAGAGGCCACAGATACGCAGTATTTT; abundance: .; v_gene: TRBV7-2; j_gene: TRBJ2-3; d_gene: .
CDR3aa: CASSLGTGPQETQYF; CDR3nt: TGTGCCAGCAGCTTGGGGACAGGGCCGCAAGAGACCCAGTACTTC; abundance: .; v_gene: TRBV7-9; j_gene: TRBJ2-5; d_gene: TRBD1
CDR3aa: CSVALSAKVVTF; CDR3nt: TGCAGCGTTGCCTTATCGGCAAAGGTAGTAACCTTC; abundance: .; v_gene: TRBV29-1; j_gene: TRBJ1-2; d_gene: .
CDR3aa: CASSINSGTGGQETQYF; CDR3nt: TGTGCCAGTAGCATAAATTCCGGGACAGGGGGACAAGAGACCCAGTACTTC; abundance: once; v_gene: TRBV19; j_gene: TRBJ2-5; d_gene: TRBD1
CDR3aa: CASSLATGEREKLFF; CDR3nt: TGCGCCAGCAGCTTGGCGACAGGGGAAAGGGAAAAACTGTTTTTT; abundance: .; v_gene: TRBV5-1; j_gene: TRBJ1-4; d_gene: TRBD1
CDR3aa: CASSSYRTGKTYEQYF; CDR3nt: TGTGCCAGCAGTTCCTATAGGACAGGAAAAACCTACGAGCAGTACTTC; abundance: .; v_gene: TRBV27; j_gene: TRBJ2-7; d_gene: TRBD1
CDR3aa: CSGQKGRNTEAFF; CDR3nt: TGCAGCGGCCAGAAGGGGCGAAACACTGAAGCTTTCTTT; abundance: .; v_gene: TRBV29-1; j_gene: TRBJ1-1; d_gene: .
CDR3aa: CASSPGRDEQYF; CDR3nt: TGTGCCAGCTCACCGGGACGGGACGAGCAGTACTTC; abundance: .; v_gene: TRBV18; j_gene: TRBJ2-7; d_gene: .
CDR3aa: CASSYSSRQGVGYTF; CDR3nt: TGTGCCAGCAGTTACTCGAGTCGTCAGGGGGTGGGCTACACCTTC; abundance: .; v_gene: TRBV6-5; j_gene: TRBJ1-2; d_gene: TRBD1
CDR3aa: CASSTGGARTGELFF; CDR3nt: TGTGCCAGCAGTACAGGGGGCGCAAGAACCGGGGAGCTGTTTTTT; abundance: .; v_gene: TRBV28; j_gene: TRBJ2-2; d_gene: TRBD1
CDR3aa: CASSLWGLSMAAPGYEQYF; CDR3nt: TGTGCCAGCAGTTTATGGGGCCTGAGCATGGCAGCGCCTGGATACGAGCAGTACTTC; abundance: .; v_gene: TRBV27; j_gene: TRBJ2-7; d_gene: .
CDR3aa: CASSRDRLDVTDTQYF; CDR3nt: TGCGCCAGCAGCAGGGACAGGTTGGATGTCACAGATACGCAGTATTTT; abundance: .; v_gene: TRBV5-1; j_gene: TRBJ2-3; d_gene: TRBD1
CDR3aa: CASSPTSVAYNEQFF; CDR3nt: TGTGCCAGCAGCCCTACTAGCGTTGCCTACAATGAGCAGTTCTTC; abundance: .; v_gene: TRBV7-8; j_gene: TRBJ2-1; d_gene: TRBD2
CDR3aa: CTSSQEADTDTQYF; CDR3nt: TGCACCAGCAGCCAAGAAGCGGACACAGATACGCAGTATTTT; abundance: .; v_gene: TRBV1; j_gene: TRBJ2-3; d_gene: .
CDR3aa: CASSSLLGQGKGEQYF; CDR3nt: TGTGCCAGCAGTTCCCTCCTCGGACAGGGAAAGGGCGAGCAGTACTTC; abundance: .; v_gene: TRBV6-5; j_gene: TRBJ2-7; d_gene: TRBD1
CDR3aa: CATSRQGTGNTGELFF; CDR3nt: TGTGCCACCAGCAGACAGGGGACTGGAAACACCGGGGAGCTGTTTTTT; abundance: .; v_gene: TRBV15; j_gene: TRBJ2-2; d_gene: .
CDR3aa: CASSLGQADNDPLIF; CDR3nt: TGTGCCAGCAGCCTGGGACAGGCTGACAATGACCCCTTGATCTTC; abundance: once; v_gene: TRBV6-1; j_gene: TRBJ2-1; d_gene: TRBD1
CDR3aa: CASSLDRAVEQFF; CDR3nt: TGCGCCAGCAGCTTGGACCGGGCCGTTGAGCAGTTCTTC; abundance: .; v_gene: TRBV5-1; j_gene: TRBJ2-1; d_gene: .
CDR3aa: CASSLARSFNQPQHF; CDR3nt: TGTGCCAGCAGCTTGGCCCGGAGCTTTAATCAGCCCCAGCATTTT; abundance: once; v_gene: TRBV5-6; j_gene: TRBJ1-5; d_gene: .
CDR3aa: CASSQGAGRDEQFF; CDR3nt: TGCGCCAGCAGCCAAGGAGCCGGTCGGGATGAGCAGTTCTTC; abundance: .; v_gene: TRBV4-3; j_gene: TRBJ2-1; d_gene: .
CDR3aa: CASSRPPGGQFF; CDR3nt: TGTGCCAGCAGTCGCCCCCCTGGGGGACAGTTCTTC; abundance: .; v_gene: TRBV28; j_gene: TRBJ2-1; d_gene: .
CDR3aa: CASSLGRLAGVRYEQYF; CDR3nt: TGCGCCAGCAGCTTAGGACGACTAGCGGGAGTTCGGTACGAGCAGTACTTC; abundance: .; v_gene: TRBV5-1; j_gene: TRBJ2-7; d_gene: TRBD2
CDR3aa: CASSLTGDRSETQYF; CDR3nt: TGCGCCAGCAGCTTAACAGGGGATCGCTCAGAGACCCAGTACTTC; abundance: .; v_gene: TRBV5-1; j_gene: TRBJ2-5; d_gene: TRBD1
CDR3aa: CASSLGAGADIQYF; CDR3nt: TGCGCCAGCAGCTTGGGAGCAGGGGCGGACATTCAGTACTTC; abundance: .; v_gene: TRBV5-1; j_gene: TRBJ2-4; d_gene: .
CDR3aa: CASSPETSNEQYF; CDR3nt: TGTGCCAGCTCACCAGAGACTAGTAACGAGCAGTACTTC; abundance: .; v_gene: TRBV18; j_gene: TRBJ2-7; d_gene: .
CDR3aa: CAWRIVLRDTGELFF; CDR3nt: TGTGCCTGGAGAATCGTTTTGAGGGACACCGGGGAGCTGTTTTTT; abundance: once; v_gene: TRBV30; j_gene: TRBJ2-2; d_gene: .
CDR3aa: CASSTRNRLVGDEQFF; CDR3nt: TGTGCCAGCAGTACCCGTAACCGACTAGTCGGGGATGAGCAGTTCTTC; abundance: .; v_gene: TRBV11-2; j_gene: TRBJ2-1; d_gene: .
CDR3aa: CASSPEAYNEQFF; CDR3nt: TGTGCCAGCAGCCCCGAGGCCTACAATGAGCAGTTCTTC; abundance: once; v_gene: TRBV11-3; j_gene: TRBJ2-1; d_gene: .
CDR3aa: CASPGTGTYEQYF; CDR3nt: TGCGCCAGCCCAGGGACCGGGACCTACGAGCAGTACTTC; abundance: once; v_gene: TRBV4-3; j_gene: TRBJ2-7; d_gene: .
CDR3aa: CAIRPDRPDTQYF; CDR3nt: TGTGCCATCAGGCCGGACAGACCAGATACGCAGTATTTT; abundance: .; v_gene: TRBV10-3; j_gene: TRBJ2-3; d_gene: .
CDR3aa: CASSQQGGVGNNEQFF; CDR3nt: TGTGCCAGCAGCCAACAGGGCGGGGTGGGAAACAATGAGCAGTTCTTC; abundance: .; v_gene: TRBV7-9; j_gene: TRBJ2-1; d_gene: .
CDR3aa: CASSVRDSVEEKLFF; CDR3nt: TGTGCCAGCAGCGTCCGGGACAGCGTGGAAGAAAAACTGTTTTTT; abundance: .; v_gene: TRBV9; j_gene: TRBJ1-4; d_gene: TRBD1
CDR3aa: CASSPRWIGEYEKLFF; CDR3nt: TGTGCCAGCAGCCCTAGGTGGATTGGGGAGTATGAAAAACTGTTTTTT; abundance: .; v_gene: TRBV7-9; j_gene: TRBJ1-4; d_gene: .
CDR3aa: CASSRGGPPEDTQYF; CDR3nt: TGTGCCAGCAGCAGAGGGGGACCCCCAGAGGATACGCAGTATTTT; abundance: .; v_gene: TRBV9; j_gene: TRBJ2-3; d_gene: .
CDR3aa: CASSLAGDWRPRRELFF; CDR3nt: TGTGCCAGCAGCTTAGCCGGGGACTGGCGTCCCAGGAGGGAGCTGTTTTTT; abundance: .; v_gene: TRBV7-9; j_gene: TRBJ2-2; d_gene: .
CDR3aa: CASTPRERLSTDTQYF; CDR3nt: TGTGCCAGCACCCCTCGGGAGCGGCTAAGCACAGATACGCAGTATTTT; abundance: .; v_gene: TRBV7-2; j_gene: TRBJ2-3; d_gene: .